A selection of T cell receptor beta chains follows, all from one sample in a study of T-cell reconstitution after alpha-beta-depleted transplantation in children. TCRdb processed the PCR reads anew with MiXCR; each CDR3 protein has one entry. The table lists under 300,000 distinct CDR3 sequences, roughly 12% of them singletons. Sequenced here: peripheral blood, sampled 180 days after TCRalphabeta/CD19-depleted stem cell transplant. All receptors derive from a male patient aged 2 to 9 who had a stem cell transplant for chronic granulomatous disease, so the T cells may come from the graft donor. Both conserved end residues are part of each CDR3. D genes are given only for firm matches. A clone size is listed for some rows: how often the clone was seen (once, few, many), or a class if it is expanded.

clone size: many
D gene: -
J gene: TRBJ2-5
V gene: TRBV7-9
CDR3 protein: CASSRDNPTQYF
CDR3 DNA: TGTGCCAGCAGCCGGGACAATCCGACCCAGTACTTC

clone size: many
D gene: TRBD1
J gene: TRBJ2-7
V gene: TRBV20-1
CDR3 protein: CSAPSPGGVYEQYF
CDR3 DNA: TGCAGTGCGCCTTCTCCAGGGGGCGTCTACGAGCAGTACTTC

clone size: many
D gene: -
J gene: TRBJ2-1
V gene: TRBV7-8
CDR3 protein: CASEGEDSYNEQFF
CDR3 DNA: TGTGCCAGCGAAGGGGAGGACTCCTACAATGAGCAGTTCTTC

clone size: many
D gene: -
J gene: TRBJ1-2
V gene: TRBV3-1
CDR3 protein: CASSLDGGNGYTF
CDR3 DNA: TGTGCCAGCAGCCTCGACGGAGGAAATGGCTACACCTTC

clone size: many
D gene: -
J gene: TRBJ1-6
V gene: TRBV29-1
CDR3 protein: CSVGRQPGEPLHF
CDR3 DNA: TGCAGCGTTGGTAGGCAGCCCGGTGAGCCCCTCCACTTT

clone size: many
D gene: TRBD1
J gene: TRBJ1-2
V gene: TRBV18
CDR3 protein: CASSRSQGEGYTF
CDR3 DNA: TGTGCCAGCTCACGGTCACAGGGGGAAGGCTACACCTTC

clone size: -
D gene: TRBD1
J gene: TRBJ2-6
V gene: TRBV28
CDR3 protein: CASSFPPPGTGLRANVLTF
CDR3 DNA: TGTGCCAGCAGTTTTCCCCCCCCCGGGACAGGTCTTCGGGCCAACGTCCTGACTTTC

clone size: many
D gene: TRBD2
J gene: TRBJ2-7
V gene: TRBV7-2
CDR3 protein: CASSTGLAGGHQYF
CDR3 DNA: TGTGCCAGCAGCACCGGACTAGCGGGAGGTCATCAGTACTTC

clone size: many
D gene: -
J gene: TRBJ2-6
V gene: TRBV21-1
CDR3 protein: CASSKGKGQPSGANVLTF
CDR3 DNA: TGTGCCAGCAGCAAAGGAAAAGGACAGCCCTCTGGGGCCAACGTCCTGACTTTC

clone size: many
D gene: TRBD1
J gene: TRBJ2-3
V gene: TRBV28
CDR3 protein: CASSPADRGGTDTQYF
CDR3 DNA: TGTGCCAGCAGTCCCGCTGACAGGGGGGGTACAGATACGCAGTATTTT

clone size: many
D gene: -
J gene: TRBJ1-3
V gene: TRBV12-3/TRBV12-4
CDR3 protein: CASTLSGNTIYF
CDR3 DNA: TGTGCCAGCACCCTCTCTGGAAACACCATATATTTT

clone size: -
D gene: -
J gene: TRBJ1-1
V gene: TRBV4-1
CDR3 protein: CASSQPGQNTEAFF
CDR3 DNA: TGCGCCAGCAGCCAACCGGGACAGAACACTGAAGCTTTCTTT

clone size: many
D gene: TRBD2
J gene: TRBJ2-1
V gene: TRBV10-2
CDR3 protein: CASSDSGRAYNEQFF
CDR3 DNA: TGCGCCAGCAGTGATAGCGGGAGGGCTTACAATGAGCAGTTCTTC

clone size: many
D gene: TRBD2
J gene: TRBJ2-3
V gene: TRBV4-2
CDR3 protein: CASSHSPTQRGAYTDTQYF
CDR3 DNA: TGTGCCAGCAGCCACTCCCCTACCCAGCGGGGGGCCTACACAGATACGCAGTATTTT

clone size: few
D gene: -
J gene: TRBJ2-4
V gene: TRBV10-2
CDR3 protein: CASSDRQGDIQYF
CDR3 DNA: TGCGCCAGCAGCGACAGACAAGGAGACATTCAGTACTTC

clone size: many
D gene: -
J gene: TRBJ1-4
V gene: TRBV6-1
CDR3 protein: CASSNFREKLFF
CDR3 DNA: TGTGCCAGCAGTAACTTCCGAGAAAAACTGTTTTTT

clone size: many
D gene: -
J gene: TRBJ2-3
V gene: TRBV12-3/TRBV12-4
CDR3 protein: CASSLRGRTDTQYF
CDR3 DNA: TGTGCCAGCAGTTTACGCGGGCGCACAGATACGCAGTATTTT

clone size: many
D gene: TRBD2
J gene: TRBJ2-1
V gene: TRBV6-2/TRBV6-3
CDR3 protein: CASSRLAGVIYNEQFF
CDR3 DNA: TGTGCCAGCAGTCGACTAGCGGGGGTGATCTACAATGAGCAGTTCTTC

clone size: few
D gene: TRBD2
J gene: TRBJ2-1
V gene: TRBV30
CDR3 protein: CAWSLLAGVYNEQFF
CDR3 DNA: TGTGCCTGGAGTCTCCTAGCGGGGGTTTACAATGAGCAGTTCTTC

clone size: -
D gene: TRBD1
J gene: TRBJ2-2
V gene: TRBV19
CDR3 protein: CASTVRRGQGAGELFF
CDR3 DNA: TGTGCCAGTACCGTCCGAAGGGGACAGGGCGCCGGGGAGCTGTTTTTT